This T cell receptor beta chain was documented in a study of PD-L1 blockade in urothelial cancer. Study background: At some point between 2013 and 2014 therapy began: atezolizumab 1,200 mg intravenously every 3 weeks. Study patients had been treated with 0 to 3 previous chemotherapy regimens. Study conclusions and caveats: Clonality of blood TCR below the median before treatment predicted better survival.

Repertoires were generated with immunoSEQ multiplex PCR, while TCRdb's copy carries only in-frame clones and drops some. This table holds just under 40,000 clones, roughly 89% found once. Comment on this clone: Its antigen is not known.

The sample was PBMCs, taken around atezolizumab (anti-PD-L1) treatment. This TCR came from a man between 60 and 75 years old with urothelial cancer.

CDR3 nucleotides: TGTGCCAGTAGTATAGGGACTTCTGGGGCCAACGTCCTGACTTTC. Translation gives CASSIGTSGANVLTF. The chain couples TRBV19 to TRBJ2-6, with a possible D match to TRBD2 (5 bases). CDR3 length: 15 residues. Per germline, CDR1 LNHDA and CDR2 SQIVND (reference sequence). V lost 1 base and J lost 1, with 5 bases in between. Complete variable domain (other parts from reference TRBV19 and TRBJ2-6): DGGITQSPKYLFRKEGQNVTLSCEQNLNHDAMYWYRQDPGQGLRLIYYSQIVNDFQKGDIAEGYSVSREKKESFPLTVTSAQKNPTAFYLCASSIGTSGANVLTFGAGSRLTVL.